These T cell receptor beta chains were read from a single sample in a study of technical replicates of blood from a handful of donors. Sequenced by immunoSEQ multiplex PCR; TCRdb stores in-frame clones only, minus some. Altogether around 76,000 clones are present, 98% being singletons, with the ten largest covering approximately 0.2%. Specimen: T cells isolated from PBMCs. The receptor source for this set is a human donor in good health. Each CDR3 is given with its conserved first and last residue. D genes are given only for firm matches. Size tells how often a clone was seen (once, few, many) or the class of an expanded clone, and some rows leave it out.

D gene | J gene | V gene | clone size | CDR3 protein | CDR3 DNA
. | TRBJ1-1 | TRBV6-5 | . | CASRTRTEAFF | TGTGCCAGCAGGACGAGGACTGAAGCTTTCTTT
. | TRBJ1-1 | TRBV2 | . | CASSEKEYTEAFF | TGTGCCAGCAGTGAGAAGGAGTACACTGAAGCTTTCTTT
TRBD1 | TRBJ2-5 | TRBV7-7 | . | CASSLNGQGQETQYF | TGTGCTAGCAGCTTAAACGGACAGGGGCAAGAGACCCAGTACTTC
. | TRBJ2-7 | TRBV27 | . | CASSLSQGRGNEQYF | TGTGCCAGCAGTTTATCGCAGGGGAGGGGGAACGAGCAGTACTTC
. | TRBJ2-2 | TRBV6-5 | . | CASSSALGPGELFF | TGTGCCAGCAGCTCCGCCTTGGGCCCCGGGGAGCTGTTTTTT
TRBD1 | TRBJ2-5 | TRBV2 | . | CASSRDRVPQKTQYF | TGTGCCAGCAGTCGGGACAGAGTACCGCAAAAGACCCAGTACTTC
. | TRBJ2-5 | TRBV5-1 | . | CASSLDSGRETQYF | TGCGCCAGCAGCTTGGATTCAGGGAGGGAGACCCAGTACTTC
TRBD2 | TRBJ2-3 | TRBV10-1 | . | CASSVGGLAGATSTDTQYF | TGCGCCAGCAGTGTCGGGGGACTAGCGGGAGCAACTAGCACAGATACGCAGTATTTT
TRBD2 | TRBJ2-2 | TRBV4-1 | . | CASSLHSGNAGELFF | TGCGCCAGCAGCCTTCACAGCGGGAATGCCGGGGAGCTGTTTTTT
TRBD1 | TRBJ2-7 | TRBV6-5 | . | CASSWGQGWDEQYF | TGTGCCAGCAGTTGGGGACAGGGTTGGGACGAGCAGTACTTC
TRBD2 | TRBJ2-1 | TRBV28 | . | CASSLFASGKYNEQFF | TGTGCCAGCAGTTTATTTGCTAGCGGGAAATACAATGAGCAGTTCTTC
. | TRBJ1-2 | TRBV13 | . | CASSLPGAGYTF | TGTGCCAGCAGCTTACCAGGGGCGGGCTACACCTTC
. | TRBJ2-3 | TRBV5-1 | . | CASSMDSTNTDTQYF | TGCGCCAGCAGCATGGACTCCACCAACACAGATACGCAGTATTTT
TRBD1 | TRBJ1-1 | TRBV28 | . | CASSLLAGGFTEAFF | TGTGCCAGCAGTTTATTGGCAGGGGGTTTCACTGAAGCTTTCTTT
. | TRBJ2-4 | TRBV19 | once | CASSNPQGGSIQYF | TGTGCCAGTAGTAACCCTCAGGGAGGAAGCATTCAGTACTTC
TRBD2 | TRBJ2-3 | TRBV27 | . | CASSPSAGVTDTQYF | TGTGCCAGCAGCCCATCTGCGGGAGTTACAGATACGCAGTATTTT
. | TRBJ2-7 | TRBV6-5 | . | CASSYGLFLEQYF | TGTGCCAGCAGTTACGGGCTGTTTTTAGAGCAGTACTTC
. | TRBJ2-7 | TRBV6-5 | . | CASSYSREGAPEQYF | TGTGCCAGCAGTTACTCGCGCGAAGGGGCGCCGGAGCAGTACTTC
. | TRBJ1-1 | TRBV9 | . | CASSVGGELWSGVKAFF | TGTGCCAGCAGCGTAGGGGGAGAACTATGGTCGGGGGTGAAGGCTTTCTTT
. | TRBJ2-7 | TRBV4-1 | . | CASSQRQGRLAEAYEQYF | TGCGCCAGCAGCCAGCGACAGGGGCGCCTAGCGGAGGCCTACGAGCAGTACTTC
. | TRBJ2-3 | TRBV10-3 | . | CAISQTDTQYF | TGTGCCATCAGCCAAACAGATACGCAGTATTTT
. | TRBJ2-3 | TRBV13 | once | CASSSGPTSTDTQYF | TGTGCCAGCAGCTCAGGGCCGACTAGCACAGATACGCAGTATTTT
. | TRBJ2-1 | TRBV29-1 | . | CSVEDAADYEQFF | TGCAGCGTTGAAGATGCGGCCGACTATGAGCAGTTCTTC
. | TRBJ2-6 | TRBV27 | . | CASSLSSGANVLTF | TGTGCCAGCAGTCTGAGCTCTGGGGCCAACGTCCTGACTTTC
TRBD2 | TRBJ2-3 | TRBV6-6 | . | CATSGLDTQYF | TGTGCGACTAGCGGGTTAGATACGCAGTATTTT
. | TRBJ1-1 | TRBV28 | . | CASMQGVNTEAFF | TGTGCCAGCATGCAGGGCGTGAACACTGAAGCTTTCTTT
TRBD1 | TRBJ2-1 | TRBV9 | . | CASSAQPIQGAHEQFF | TGTGCCAGCAGCGCGCAGCCCATACAGGGGGCCCATGAGCAGTTCTTC